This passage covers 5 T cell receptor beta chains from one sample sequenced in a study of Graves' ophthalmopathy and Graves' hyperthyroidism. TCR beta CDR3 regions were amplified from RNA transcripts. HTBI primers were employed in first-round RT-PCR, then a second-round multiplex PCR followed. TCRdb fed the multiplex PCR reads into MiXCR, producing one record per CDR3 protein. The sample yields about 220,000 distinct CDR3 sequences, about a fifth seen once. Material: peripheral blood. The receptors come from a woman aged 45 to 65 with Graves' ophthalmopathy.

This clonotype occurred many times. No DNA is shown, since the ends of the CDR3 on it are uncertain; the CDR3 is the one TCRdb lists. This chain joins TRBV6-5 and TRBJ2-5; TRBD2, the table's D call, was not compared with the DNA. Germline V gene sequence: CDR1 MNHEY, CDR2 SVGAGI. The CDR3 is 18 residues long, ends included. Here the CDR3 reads CASSTSSPGLAGGETQYF.

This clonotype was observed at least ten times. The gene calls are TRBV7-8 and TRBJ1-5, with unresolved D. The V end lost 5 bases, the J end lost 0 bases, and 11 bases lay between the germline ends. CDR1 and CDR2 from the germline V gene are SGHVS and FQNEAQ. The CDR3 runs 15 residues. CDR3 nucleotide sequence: TGTGCCAGCAGCCCCCCCGGATATAGCAATCAGCCCCAGCATTTT. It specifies CASSPPGYSNQPQHF.

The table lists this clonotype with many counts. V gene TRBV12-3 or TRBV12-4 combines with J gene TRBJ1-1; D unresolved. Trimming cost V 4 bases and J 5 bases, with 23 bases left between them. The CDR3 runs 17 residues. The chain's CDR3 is CASSYSRSKMRRTEAFF. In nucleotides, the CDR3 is TGTGCCAGCAGTTACTCCCGCTCGAAAATGAGGCGGACTGAAGCTTTCTTT.

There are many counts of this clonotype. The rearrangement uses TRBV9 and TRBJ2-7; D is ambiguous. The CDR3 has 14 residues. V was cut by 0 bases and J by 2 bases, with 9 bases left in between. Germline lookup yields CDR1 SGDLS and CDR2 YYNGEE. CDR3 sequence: CASSVGVQTYEQYF. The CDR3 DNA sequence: TGTGCCAGCAGCGTAGGGGTCCAGACCTACGAGCAGTACTTC.

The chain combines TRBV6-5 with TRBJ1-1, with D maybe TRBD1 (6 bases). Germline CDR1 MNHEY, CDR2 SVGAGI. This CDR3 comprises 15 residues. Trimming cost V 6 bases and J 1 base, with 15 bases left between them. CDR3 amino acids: CASSYGTQPNTEAFF. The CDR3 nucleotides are TGTGCCAGCAGCTACGGGACACAGCCGAACACTGAAGCTTTCTTT.